These 14 T cell receptor beta chains share one sample of origin, sequenced in a study of beta chain features in type 1 diabetes. Since all of the isolated RNA was reverse transcribed, expressed TCRB transcripts were what got sequenced. This table comes from immunoSEQ multiplex PCR, and its TCRdb copy is limited to in-frame clones, with some not included. The sample shows fewer than 550,000 clones, over 9.5% of them seen only once. Sequenced input: naive CD4+ T cells from blood. The receptor source for this set is a woman younger than 35 in good health.

This sequence joins TRBV7-9 and TRBJ2-3, with 9 bases aligning to TRBD2. J was trimmed by 3 bases and V by 3 bases; bases with no gene match: 1. Germline-derived CDR1 and CDR2 are SEHNR and FQNEAQ (reference sequence). The CDR3 is 14 residues long. CDR3 loop: CASSFGLATDTQYF. CDR3 nucleotides: TGTGCCAGCAGCTTCGGACTAGCGACAGATACGCAGTATTTT.

The gene calls are TRBV27 and TRBJ2-7; tentative D call: TRBD1 (6 bases). Germline V gene data show CDR1 as MNHEY and CDR2 as SMNVEV (reference sequence). CDR3 length equals 14 residues. Trimming left V 6 bases short and J 2 bases short, with 14 bases between. The CDR3 nucleotides read TGTGCCAGCAGCACAGATCAGGGGCCCTACGAGCAGTACGTC. Translated, it gives CASSTDQGPYEQYV.

This clone appeared a few times. V gene TRBV19 combines with J gene TRBJ2-3; D is undetermined. CDR1 and CDR2 from the germline V gene are LNHDA and SQIVND (reference sequence). The CDR3 is made up of 14 amino acids. V lost 3 bases, J lost 4 bases, and 11 bases lay in between. The DNA of the CDR3 is TGTGCCAGTAGTATCTTTCAGGACCCAGATACGCAGTATTTT. Translating it yields CASSIFQDPDTQYF.

This chain connects TRBV9 to TRBJ2-2; the match to TRBD1 covers 9 bases. V lost 0 bases to trimming and J lost 3 bases; unmatched junction nucleotides: 3. This CDR3 is built from 16 residues. Germline V gives CDR1 SGDLS, CDR2 YYNGEE. CDR3 bases: TGTGCCAGCAGCGTAGGTGGACAGGGGTACACCGGGGAGCTGTTTTTT. Translation gives CASSVGGQGYTGELFF.

The rearrangement joins TRBV15 to TRBJ2-1, with 9 bases identical to TRBD2. V lost 3 bases and J lost 3; bases outside the gene matches: 6. CDR1 is LNHNV and CDR2 is YYDKDF in the germline V gene (reference sequence). The CDR3 consists of 16 residues. CDR3 amino acids: CATSRGAGGRYNEQFF. The CDR3, as DNA: TGTGCCACCAGCAGGGGAGCGGGAGGCCGCTACAATGAGCAGTTCTTC. Full variable domain (remainder filled in from reference TRBV15 and TRBJ2-1): DAMVIQNPRYQVTQFGKPVTLSCSQTLNHNVMYWYQQKSSQAPKLLFHYYDKDFNNEADTPDNFQSRRPNTSFCFLDIRSPGLGDTAMYLCATSRGAGGRYNEQFFGPGTRLTVL.

The chain links TRBV4-1 to TRBJ2-3; a possible D gene is TRBD1 (5 bases). CDR1 and CDR2 from the germline V gene are MGHRA and YSYEKL. Trimming took off 2 bases at V and 1 base at J, with 10 bases between the two ends. CDR3 length equals 15 residues. CDR3 DNA sequence: TGCGCCAGCAGCCAAATTTTACAGGGCACAGATACGCAGTATTTT. Translating it yields CASSQILQGTDTQYF.

This clone was observed a few times. V usage is TRBV19 and J usage is TRBJ1-2; D remains unclear. The CDR3 is 16 residues long. V was pared by 5 bases and J by 4 bases, with 20 bases between. Germline values: CDR1 LNHDA, CDR2 SQIVND (reference sequence). The CDR3 DNA follows: TGTGCCAGTAGTGGGGTTTCCGGAGTCTTCCTCTATGGCTACACCTTC. It codes for CASSGVSGVFLYGYTF.

The chain employs TRBV20-1 and TRBJ1-2; D is ambiguous. The CDR3 runs to 11 residues. Germline lookup yields CDR1 DFQATT and CDR2 SNEGSKA (reference sequence). The V gene lost 2 bases and the J gene lost 6 bases, with 7 bases spanning the gap. The CDR3 DNA sequence: TGCAGTGCTAGAAGACGGGATGGCTACACCTTC. Its protein product is CSARRRDGYTF.

This clone was counted only a few times. The chain uses TRBV9 and TRBJ2-5; tentatively, D is TRBD2 (5 bases). The V gene lost 3 bases and the J gene lost 5 bases, with 26 bases spanning the gap. The CDR3 has 18 residues. Per germline, CDR1 SGDLS and CDR2 YYNGEE. DNA for the CDR3: TGTGCCAGCAGCGCAGGAGGCCCCCGGGGAGCAGCCTGGGAGACCCAGTACTTC. The encoded protein is CASSAGGPRGAAWETQYF.

The rearrangement links TRBV27 to TRBJ2-5, with D possibly matching TRBD2 (5 bases). The germline V gene has CDR1 MNHEY and CDR2 SMNVEV (reference sequence). The CDR3 runs 13 residues. V was trimmed by 6 bases and J by 3 bases, leaving 11 bases between them. CDR3 nucleotides: TGTGCCAGCAGAGTACGGGGAAAAGAGACCCAGTACTTC. Translated: CASRVRGKETQYF.

The rearrangement uses TRBV13 and TRBJ2-5; D gene ambiguous. Germline V gives CDR1 PRHDT, CDR2 FYEKMQ (reference sequence). This CDR3 is 14 amino acids long. V dropped 4 bases and J dropped 5 bases, with 14 bases sitting between them. Written as DNA, the CDR3 is TGTGCCAGCAGCTCCCGACACGGTAGGGAGACCCAGTACTTC. This codes for CASSSRHGRETQYF.

The V call is TRBV25-1, the J call TRBJ1-1, with D maybe TRBD1 (5 bases). Trimming stripped 0 bases from V and 5 bases from J, with 10 bases between. The CDR3 extends over 14 amino acids. Germline V gene sequence: CDR1 MGHDK, CDR2 SYGVNS. The CDR3 DNA follows: TGTGCCAGCAGTGAATATTGGGGGAATACTGAAGCTTTCTTT. This gives the protein CASSEYWGNTEAFF.

This clone has more than one count but fewer than ten. The chain couples TRBV19 to TRBJ2-5; TRBD2 matches at 11 bases. CDR3 length: 15 amino acids. CDR1 and CDR2 (germline): LNHDA, SQIVND (reference sequence). The ends lost 6 bases at V and 2 bases at J; junction bases unmatched: 5. CDR3 protein: CASRSGLAGQETQYF. CDR3 nucleotides: TGTGCCAGTAGGTCCGGACTAGCGGGTCAAGAGACCCAGTACTTC.

The rearrangement joins TRBV6-6 to TRBJ2-2; 8 bases line up with TRBD2. The CDR3 contains 15 residues. CDR1 and CDR2 (germline): MNHNY, SVGAGI (reference sequence). V lost 6 bases to trimming and J lost 1 base; unmatched junction nucleotides: 4. The CDR3 coding sequence is TGTGCCAGCAGACTAGCGGTCGTGAACACCGGGGAGCTGTTTTTT. Encoded protein: CASRLAVVNTGELFF.